A single sample gave rise to the 10 T cell receptor beta chains below, sequenced in a study of PD-1 blockade in classical Hodgkin lymphoma. The data were produced by immunoSEQ multiplex PCR, yet TCRdb's version contains in-frame clones alone and is incomplete. The table records 57,000 or so clones, 70% to 90% of them present only once. Time point reported: cycle 4 day 1 (C4D1), after less than 7 weeks of nivolumab. Autologous stem cell transplantation was followed by relapse in every patient, and brentuximab vedotin exposure varied. Sequencing was performed on peripheral blood mononuclear cells (PBMCs), taken before the fourth cycle of nivolumab. These receptors were obtained from a human donor with classical Hodgkin lymphoma.

V gene TRBV5-6 combines with J gene TRBJ1-2; D call uncertain. CDR1 is SGHDT and CDR2 is YYEEEE in the germline V gene. The CDR3 covers 11 residues. V was cut by 4 bases and J by 7 bases, with 8 bases left in between. The CDR3 loop reads CASSLKSGYTF. CDR3 DNA sequence: TGTGCCAGCAGCCTTAAGTCTGGCTACACCTTC.

This chain links TRBV5-1 with TRBJ2-7; 8 nucleotides align to TRBD2. CDR1 is SGHRS, CDR2 YFSETQ, per germline. With 4 bases clipped from V and 4 bases from J, the junction kept 10 bases outside the gene matches. The CDR3 has 15 amino acids. CDR3 residues: CASSVIAGSQYEQYF. In DNA, the CDR3 is TGCGCCAGCAGCGTGATAGCGGGGAGTCAATACGAGCAGTACTTC.

The J gene is TRBJ2-7, the V gene TRBV6-5; 7 positions agree with TRBD2. CDR1 MNHEY and CDR2 SVGAGI come from the germline V gene. This CDR3 has 14 amino acids. Trimming took 7 bases from V and 2 from J; bases not matched to a gene: 8. DNA for the CDR3: TGTGCCAGCACTTCCCGGGGGAGGGCCTACGAGCAGTACTTC. Protein: CASTSRGRAYEQYF.

J is TRBJ2-5 and V is TRBV5-1; TRBD1 is a possible D gene (6 bases). CDR1 and CDR2 (germline): SGHRS, YFSETQ. This CDR3 region has 15 residues. V was shortened by 0 bases and J by 2 bases, with 11 bases between the two germline ends. The CDR3 DNA is TGCGCCAGCAGCTTGGTAGGGGGTGGGCAAGAGACCCAGTACTTC. Protein: CASSLVGGGQETQYF.

The V and J genes are TRBV4-2 and TRBJ2-2; TRBD2 agrees at 8 bases. Trimming took 5 bases from V and 5 from J; bases not matched to a gene: 7. Germline V gene sequence: CDR1 LGHNA, CDR2 YNFKEQ. This CDR3 contains 15 residues. The CDR3 loop is CASSESGGWTGELFF. The CDR3 DNA follows: TGTGCCAGCAGCGAGAGCGGGGGCTGGACCGGGGAGCTGTTTTTT.

The genes are TRBV9 and TRBJ2-5; D is perhaps TRBD2 (5 bases). V lost 7 bases to trimming and J lost 5 bases, with 21 bases between them. Germline CDR1 SGDLS, CDR2 YYNGEE. The CDR3 consists of 15 residues. CDR3 sequence reads: CASSKDSGSWETQYF. The CDR3 DNA follows: TGTGCCAGCTCCAAGGACTCCGGCTCTTGGGAGACCCAGTACTTC.

The table lists this clone with a count of one. The chain is built from TRBV7-9 and TRBJ2-5, with 9 bases that match TRBD1. The germline CDR1 and CDR2 sequences are SEHNR and FQNEAQ (reference sequence). Unmatched junction bases numbered 2, after V lost 2 bases and J lost 4 bases. The CDR3 runs to 14 residues. CDR3: CASSLHRGRETQYF. DNA of the CDR3: TGTGCCAGCAGCTTACACAGGGGGCGAGAGACCCAGTACTTC. The full variable domain, with the rest looked up from reference TRBV7-9 and TRBJ2-5, is DTGVSQNPRHKITKRGQNVTFRCDPISEHNRLYWYRQTLGQGPEFLTYFQNEAQLEKSRLLSDRFSAERPKGSFSTLEIQRTEQGDSAMYLCASSLHRGRETQYFGPGTRLLVL.

The chain links TRBV4-1 to TRBJ2-5; D is undetermined. The CDR3 runs 14 residues. Germline V gene data show CDR1 as MGHRA and CDR2 as YSYEKL. V lost 1 base and J 2 bases, leaving 8 bases between the germline ends. The CDR3 DNA reads as TGCGCCAGCAGCCAAGCGCCCGGACAAGAGACCCAGTACTTC. Its protein is CASSQAPGQETQYF.

This CDR3 reads CASTLAPGAGELFF. The CDR3 DNA reads as TGCGCCAGCACCCTAGCCCCAGGGGCCGGGGAGCTGTTTTTT. The rearrangement joins TRBV5-1 to TRBJ2-2; the D gene is possibly TRBD1 (6 bases). V was cut by 6 bases and J by 6 bases, with 15 bases left in between. The CDR3 covers 14 residues. The germline CDR1 and CDR2 sequences are SGHRS and YFSETQ.

This clone was detected only once. This chain links TRBV5-1 with TRBJ2-2; possible D gene TRBD2, 6 bases. Trimming took 4 bases from V and 3 from J, leaving 13 bases between them. The CDR3 covers 15 residues. Germline loops: CDR1 SGHRS, CDR2 YFSETQ. Here the CDR3 DNA reads TGCGCCAGCAGCCCAAGGGACTTCCACACCGGGGAGCTGTTTTTT. Translating gives CASSPRDFHTGELFF.